The 30 T cell receptor beta chains listed next were all sequenced from one sample in a study of shared clonotypes between healthy human individuals. Terminally differentiated effector memory CD45RA+ cells were excluded from the naive CD8 cells, which were CD45RO-negative and positively selected for CCR7. Libraries were prepared by immunoSEQ multiplex PCR; TCRdb keeps only in-frame clonotypes and omits some of them. The table shows millions of clones, with around 96% occurring only once. The sample taken for sequencing was naive CD8+ T cells sorted from blood. These receptors were obtained from a young man in good health.

The chain joins TRBV6-1 to TRBJ2-7, with D unclear. The CDR3 has 18 amino acids. Trimming left V 1 base short and J 3 bases short, with 22 bases between. Germline V lookup: CDR1 MNHNS, CDR2 SASEGT. CDR3 amino acids: CASSEGDGLAAHLYEQYF. CDR3 in DNA: TGTGCCAGCAGTGAAGGGGATGGGTTAGCAGCTCATCTCTACGAGCAGTACTTC.

The chain couples TRBV19 to TRBJ2-1; weak D call: TRBD2 (5 bases). In germline, CDR1 is LNHDA, CDR2 SQIVND (reference sequence). Trimming removed 0 bases from V and 5 bases from J, with 14 bases in between. The CDR3 is 16 residues long. The CDR3 loop is CASSIDHTGTNNEQFF. The CDR3 bases are TGTGCCAGTAGTATAGATCATACGGGAACCAACAATGAGCAGTTCTTC.

The sample holds one count of this clone. This chain joins TRBV5-6 and TRBJ2-1; 8 positions match TRBD1. Germline loops: CDR1 SGHDT, CDR2 YYEEEE. The CDR3 is 12 residues long. Trimming cost V 3 bases and J 12 bases; bases outside gene matches: 5. The DNA for the CDR3 is TGTGCCAGCAGCTCCAGGGGGCCCGCGCAGTTCTTC. This gives the protein CASSSRGPAQFF.

The gene calls are TRBV4-3 and TRBJ1-1; TRBD1 aligns across 8 bases. The CDR3 runs to 16 residues. After removal of 4 bases from V and 3 bases from J, the junction contained 10 bases not matched to a gene. Per the germline V gene, CDR1 is LGHNA and CDR2 is YSLEER. The CDR3 DNA is TGCGCCAGCAGCCCGGGACAGGACTACGAGGACACTGAAGCTTTCTTT. Translating gives CASSPGQDYEDTEAFF.

The CDR3 sequence: CASSFVGVGGTGELFF. Written as DNA, the CDR3 is TGTGCCAGCAGTTTTGTTGGGGTTGGGGGCACCGGGGAGCTGTTTTTT. This chain joins TRBV27 and TRBJ2-2, with D perhaps matching TRBD1 or TRBD2 (5 bases each). This CDR3 is 16 amino acids long. Deletions cut 3 bases from V and 4 bases from J, with 15 bases between. Per germline, CDR1 MNHEY and CDR2 SMNVEV (reference sequence).

On this clone itself: A junction end diverges from the germline sequence, so it may reflect a read error. Other DNA sequences of this sample code for an identical CDR3. The genes are TRBV9 and TRBJ1-6; TRBD1 is a possible D gene (6 bases). The CDR3 has 13 residues. Germline CDR1 and CDR2: SGDLS and YYNGEE. Here the CDR3 DNA reads TGCGCCAGCAGCACAGGGTTGAGCTCACCCCTCCACTTT. Its translation is CASSTGLSSPLHF.

This rearrangement joins TRBV7-9 to TRBJ1-3; 12 nucleotides agree with TRBD1. This CDR3 is 14 amino acids long. The V gene end was trimmed by 4 bases and the J gene end by 8 bases; junction bases not matched to a gene: 3. CDR1 is SEHNR and CDR2 is FQNEAQ in the germline V gene (reference sequence). This CDR3 is CASSSGQGAHTIYF. CDR3 bases: TGTGCCAGCAGCTCGGGACAGGGGGCGCACACCATATATTTT.

The chain carries TRBV4-3 and TRBJ2-5; maybe TRBD1 (5 bases). Trimming pared 4 bases from V and 5 bases from J, leaving 11 bases between. The CDR3 is 13 residues long. Per germline, CDR1 LGHNA and CDR2 YSLEER. The CDR3 sequence: CASSLYQGETQYF. The CDR3 bases are TGCGCCAGCAGCCTATACCAGGGTGAGACCCAGTACTTC.

This chain connects TRBV5-6 to TRBJ2-7; possible D gene TRBD2, 7 bases. The CDR3 covers 15 residues. The germline V gene has CDR1 SGHDT and CDR2 YYEEEE. With 3 bases removed from V and 7 bases from J, the gap between germline ends came to 20 bases. The CDR3 protein is CASSWGAAGEREQYF. The CDR3 bases are TGTGCCAGCAGCTGGGGGGCGGCGGGAGAAAGAGAGCAGTACTTC.

The chain combines TRBV9 with TRBJ2-1; a weak D match, TRBD2 (6 bases). This CDR3 region has 13 residues. Trimming cost V 3 bases and J 8 bases, with 12 bases left between them. The germline V gene encodes CDR1 SGDLS and CDR2 YYNGEE. DNA of the CDR3: TGTGCCAGCAGCGCGGCCGGAGGGCATGAGCAGTTCTTC. Protein sequence: CASSAAGGHEQFF.

V and J are TRBV7-8 and TRBJ2-3; D ambiguous. CDR3 length equals 15 residues. V shed 1 base and J shed 0 bases, with 8 bases lying between them. Germline CDR1 reads SGHVS; CDR2 reads FQNEAQ. The CDR3: CASSLVVGSTDTQYF. The CDR3 DNA reads TGTGCCAGCAGCTTAGTGGTGGGTAGCACAGATACGCAGTATTTT.

The rearrangement joins TRBV28 to TRBJ2-7; maybe TRBD1 (5 bases). The CDR3 is made up of 14 amino acids. V lost 7 bases to trimming and J lost 2 bases, with 15 bases between them. Germline V lookup: CDR1 MDHEN, CDR2 SYDVKM. DNA of the CDR3: TGTGCCAGCACCGAGACTGGGGCCACCTACGAGCAGTACTTC. This encodes CASTETGATYEQYF.

This clone was seen a few times. The CDR3, as DNA: TGTGCCAGCAGTTCGGACGACTCACCCCTCCACTTT. Translated, it gives CASSSDDSPLHF. The rearrangement links TRBV27 to TRBJ1-6; no clear D. The V end was cut by 4 bases, the J end by 10 bases, with 8 bases between. The CDR3 is 12 amino acids. Germline-derived CDR1 and CDR2 are MNHEY and SMNVEV (reference sequence).

This clone was counted once. The J gene is TRBJ1-3, the V gene TRBV7-2; D is possibly TRBD1 (6 bases). Germline CDR1 is SGHTA and CDR2 is FQGNSA. CDR3 length equals 15 residues. The V gene lost 5 bases and the J gene lost 1 base, with 12 bases spanning the gap. The CDR3, as DNA: TGTGCCAGCAGCGCCTCAGGGGCATCTGGAAACACCATATATTTT. It translates to CASSASGASGNTIYF.

The V call is TRBV10-3, the J call TRBJ1-2; D not resolved. The ends were cut back, 0 bases at V and 9 bases at J, with 11 bases in the middle. The germline gives CDR1 ENHRY, CDR2 SYGVKD. This CDR3 has 13 residues. The CDR3 nucleotides read TGTGCCATCAGTGAGTCGCTGAGGGATCGCTACACCTTC. Protein product: CAISESLRDRYTF.

The chain has TRBV7-9 and TRBJ2-2; 7 positions agree with TRBD2. Germline V gives CDR1 SEHNR, CDR2 FQNEAQ (reference sequence). The CDR3 is 15 amino acids. V gave up 4 bases and J gave up 5 bases; unmatched junction bases: 7. The CDR3 nucleotides are TGTGCCAGCAGCTCACCCGCACTAGCGACCGGGGAGCTGTTTTTT. It yields the protein CASSSPALATGELFF.

The chain joins TRBV9 to TRBJ2-3; D gene uncertain. Germline CDR1 and CDR2: SGDLS and YYNGEE. V was shortened by 4 bases and J by 6 bases, with 12 bases between the two germline ends. The CDR3 covers 13 residues. CDR3 bases: TGTGCCAGCAGCTTAGACGCCCCCGATACGCAGTATTTT. Protein: CASSLDAPDTQYF.

V and J are TRBV10-3 and TRBJ2-4; unclear D gene. V was shortened by 2 bases and J by 0 bases, with 2 bases between the two germline ends. The CDR3 runs 13 residues. The germline V gene has CDR1 ENHRY and CDR2 SYGVKD. The chain's CDR3 is CAISEVAKNIQYF. CDR3 bases: TGTGCCATCAGTGAGGTAGCCAAAAACATTCAGTACTTC.

The genes are TRBV28 and TRBJ2-3, with D maybe TRBD2 (5 bases). CDR1 is MDHEN and CDR2 is SYDVKM in the germline V gene. The length of the CDR3 is 17 residues. Trimming pared 0 bases from V and 3 bases from J, leaving 16 bases between. Here the CDR3 reads CASSLWGPQEGTDTQYF. The CDR3 bases are TGTGCCAGCAGTTTATGGGGCCCCCAAGAGGGTACAGATACGCAGTATTTT.

The chain links TRBV5-4 to TRBJ2-2, with 8 bases identical to TRBD2. The V gene end was trimmed by 4 bases and the J gene end by 0 bases; junction bases not matched to a gene: 5. Germline V CDR1 and CDR2: SGHNT, YYREEE (reference sequence). There are 16 residues in the CDR3. CDR3 bases: TGTGCCAGCAGCCTATTAGCGGGGCCGAACACCGGGGAGCTGTTTTTT. Its protein is CASSLLAGPNTGELFF.

V and J are TRBV27 and TRBJ1-4; D gene uncertain. CDR1 is MNHEY and CDR2 is SMNVEV in the germline V gene (reference sequence). V was trimmed by 6 bases and J by 0 bases, leaving 14 bases between them. The CDR3 contains 16 residues. The CDR3 nucleotides are TGTGCCAGCAGCCTGCGATCTCAAGCAACTAATGAAAAACTGTTTTTT. Amino acid sequence: CASSLRSQATNEKLFF.

In its sample, this clone was seen once. V and J are TRBV10-3 and TRBJ2-7, with 8 bases identical to TRBD2. With V trimmed by 10 bases and J by 5 bases, 4 bases remained unmatched. The CDR3 contains 11 residues. CDR1 and CDR2 (germline): ENHRY, SYGVKD. In DNA form, the CDR3 reads TGTGCCACGGGGGGGCGGGACGAGCAGTACTTC. Protein product: CATGGRDEQYF.

This clone is a singleton in its sample. Other DNA sequences in the sample encode the same CDR3. V and J are TRBV11-2 and TRBJ2-5; the D is unclear. Per germline, CDR1 SGHAT and CDR2 FQNNGV. V was shortened by 1 base and J by 4 bases, with 4 bases between the two germline ends. The CDR3 covers 12 residues. CDR3 protein: CASSLGPETQYF. CDR3 bases: TGTGCCAGCAGCTTAGGCCCAGAGACCCAGTACTTC.

This clone was observed once. V is TRBV19 and J is TRBJ2-5; either TRBD1 or TRBD2 may supply D (5 bases each). V was shortened by 0 bases and J by 5 bases, with 16 bases between the two germline ends. The CDR3 covers 16 residues. Germline V CDR1 and CDR2: LNHDA, SQIVND (reference sequence). Here the CDR3 DNA reads TGTGCCAGTAGTATAGAAGGAAGTCTAGGGGAGGAGACCCAGTACTTC. It yields the protein CASSIEGSLGEETQYF.

The chain has TRBV6-1 and TRBJ2-7; maybe TRBD1 (6 bases). The CDR3 loop spans 14 amino acids. CDR1 is MNHNS, CDR2 SASEGT, per germline. V was pared by 6 bases and J by 3 bases, with 15 bases between. CDR3: CASRVDSQDYEQYF. DNA for the CDR3: TGTGCCAGCAGGGTGGACAGCCAGGACTACGAGCAGTACTTC.

V and J are TRBV4-3 and TRBJ2-5; 15 bases fit TRBD2. The CDR3 has 18 amino acids. The V gene end was trimmed by 1 base and the J gene end by 2 bases; junction bases not matched to a gene: 5. CDR1 is LGHNA and CDR2 is YSLEER in the germline V gene. Here the CDR3 DNA reads TGCGCCAGCAGCCAAGTGATTGGACTAGCGGGAGGGCAAGAGACCCAGTACTTC. Amino acid sequence: CASSQVIGLAGGQETQYF.

V usage is TRBV7-6 and J usage is TRBJ2-1, with 11 bases identical to TRBD2. V shed 4 bases, J shed 1 base, and the junction held 3 bases outside the gene matches. Germline V gene lookup returns CDR1 SGHVS and CDR2 FNYEAQ. This CDR3 contains 16 residues. The CDR3 is CASSYLAGGSYNEQFF. The CDR3 DNA reads as TGTGCCAGCAGCTACCTAGCGGGGGGTTCCTACAATGAGCAGTTCTTC.

The V call is TRBV10-1, the J call TRBJ1-5; a possible D gene is TRBD1 (5 bases). The germline CDR1 and CDR2 sequences are WNHNN and SYGVQD (reference sequence). This CDR3 is built from 16 residues. V was clipped by 9 bases and J by 0 bases, with 18 bases between them. The CDR3 loop is CARAKWGEYSNQPQHF. CDR3 DNA sequence: TGCGCCAGGGCTAAATGGGGCGAATATAGCAATCAGCCCCAGCATTTT.

The count of this clone is one. Other DNA sequences in this sample translate to the same CDR3. V is TRBV30 and J is TRBJ2-7; D is possibly TRBD1 (6 bases). V was trimmed by 2 bases and J by 1 base, leaving 9 bases between them. Per the germline V gene, CDR1 is GTSNPN and CDR2 is SVGIG (reference sequence). The CDR3 is 13 amino acids. CDR3 sequence: CAWSPGQSYEQYF. The CDR3 DNA reads TGTGCCTGGAGTCCAGGACAGTCCTACGAGCAGTACTTC.

The V call is TRBV19, the J call TRBJ2-5, with TRBD1 identical over 7 bases. Germline V gene lookup returns CDR1 LNHDA and CDR2 SQIVND (reference sequence). Germline trimming cut 6 bases from V and 5 bases from J; bases unmatched to any gene: 3. The CDR3 spans 12 residues. This CDR3 is CASSNRGETQYF. CDR3 sequence (DNA): TGTGCCAGTAGCAACAGGGGTGAGACCCAGTACTTC.